This T cell receptor beta chain emerged from a study of CD8+CD57+ T cells in acquired aplastic anemia. Looked up from germline, CDR1 is SQVTM and CDR2 is ANQGSEA. V gave up 2 bases and J gave up 4 bases, with 11 bases separating them. The CDR3 is 13 residues long. Genomic DNA provided the template from which TCR beta VDJ and CDR3 profiles were obtained. TCRdb re-called the reads through MiXCR, storing one row per CDR3 protein. The data show tens of thousands of distinct CDR3 sequences, roughly half seen once. The gene calls are TRBV29-1 and TRBJ2-5, with a tentative D call TRBD2 (5 bases). Source material: sorted CD4+, CD8+, or CD8+CD57+ T cells (not recorded which) from PBMCs. The clonotype originates from a human donor in good health, serving as a control. The CDR3 DNA is TGCAGCGTTGAATCGGGGAGAGGAGAGACCCAGTACTTC. It yields the protein CSVESGRGETQYF.